This TCR beta chain was identified during a study of blood T cell repertoires in COVID-19. On the study more broadly: Whether acute or convalescent, the COVID-19 samples came from the United States, Italy and Spain.

Seattle patient enrollment occurred during active infection, with longitudinal follow-up thereafter. This clone came up a few times. Germline V gives CDR1 MDHEN, CDR2 SYDVKM. Trimming removed 5 bases at V and 2 bases at J, with 10 bases between. The CDR3 loop spans 13 amino acids. Per the authors' pipeline: Counts of nucleated cells, estimated from reference gene primer amplification, were obtained. Profiled with immunoSEQ multiplex PCR; TCRdb holds only in-frame clones, not every one. From that table come the V and J calls and clone size; the DNA was used to work out D and trimming. In the table there are more than 300,000 clones, roughly 86% of which are singletons.

The sequenced sample consisted of peripheral blood. This sequence joins TRBV28 and TRBJ2-7; D unresolved. The TCR was taken from a woman in her twenties or thirties with COVID-19, enrolled during active disease. CDR3 sequence: CASSPDATYEQYF. The DNA of the CDR3 is TGTGCCAGCAGTCCCGATGCTACCTACGAGCAGTACTTC.